The rows below give T cell receptor beta chains drawn from one sample of a study of cytomegalovirus exposure and HLA in healthy donors. The assay was immunoSEQ multiplex PCR, and TCRdb's table has in-frame clones only and misses some. The profile shows about 130,000 clones, around 82% of them singletons. Sequencing was done on a sample of PBMCs. The receptors come from a boy aged 5 to 17 in good health and CMV-seronegative. The CDR3 runs from the conserved cysteine through the conserved F or W. A D gene is named only where the DNA matches it firmly. Only part of the rows carry a size: once, few, many, or a class if the clone is expanded.

v_call: TRBV5-1
d_call: TRBD1
j_call: TRBJ2-7
clone_size: .
cdr3_nt: TGCGCCAGCAGCTCAAGACGGGACAGGGGATATTACGAGCAGTACTTC
cdr3_aa: CASSSRRDRGYYEQYF

v_call: TRBV5-6
d_call: TRBD2
j_call: TRBJ2-1
clone_size: .
cdr3_nt: TGTGCCAGCAGTTTCGGGACTACCTTAGGAGGTGAGCAGTTCTTC
cdr3_aa: CASSFGTTLGGEQFF

v_call: TRBV19
d_call: TRBD1
j_call: TRBJ1-3
clone_size: .
cdr3_nt: TGTGCCAGTAGAAACCAGGGGGCAGGAAACACCATATATTTT
cdr3_aa: CASRNQGAGNTIYF

v_call: TRBV10-3
d_call: .
j_call: TRBJ1-1
clone_size: .
cdr3_nt: TGTGCCACCCACCCAGGGGTTAAGTACACTGAAGCTTTCTTT
cdr3_aa: CATHPGVKYTEAFF

v_call: TRBV15
d_call: .
j_call: TRBJ2-6
clone_size: .
cdr3_nt: TGTGCCACCGGGGCTAGAACCTCTGGGGCCAACGTCCTGACTTTC
cdr3_aa: CATGARTSGANVLTF

v_call: TRBV23-1
d_call: .
j_call: TRBJ2-3
clone_size: .
cdr3_nt: TGCGCCAGCACTACTTATGTCCCAGATACGCAGTATTTT
cdr3_aa: CASTTYVPDTQYF

v_call: TRBV2
d_call: TRBD2
j_call: TRBJ2-7
clone_size: .
cdr3_nt: TGTGCCAGCAGTCCCGGGACTAGCGGGAGTAGGGAGCAGTACTTC
cdr3_aa: CASSPGTSGSREQYF

v_call: TRBV19
d_call: .
j_call: TRBJ2-2
clone_size: .
cdr3_nt: TGTGCCAGTAGTATAACACAGGCCCCCGGGGAGCTGTTTTTT
cdr3_aa: CASSITQAPGELFF

v_call: TRBV6-5
d_call: .
j_call: TRBJ2-6
clone_size: few
cdr3_nt: TGTGCCAGCAGTTACCGGAGTGGGGCCAACGTCCTGACTTTC
cdr3_aa: CASSYRSGANVLTF

v_call: TRBV30
d_call: .
j_call: TRBJ2-7
clone_size: .
cdr3_nt: TGTGCCTGGCTAAAAGAAGAGTACGAGCAGTACTTC
cdr3_aa: CAWLKEEYEQYF

v_call: TRBV5-1
d_call: TRBD2
j_call: TRBJ2-3
clone_size: .
cdr3_nt: TGCGCCAGCAGCTTGGCCTCGGGGGGACGGAGCACAGATACGCAGTATTTT
cdr3_aa: CASSLASGGRSTDTQYF

v_call: TRBV7-8
d_call: TRBD1
j_call: TRBJ1-4
clone_size: few
cdr3_nt: TGTGCCAGCAGCTTTGGACAGGCTTCCGAACAACTGTTTTTT
cdr3_aa: CASSFGQASEQLFF

v_call: TRBV5-6
d_call: TRBD1
j_call: TRBJ2-7
clone_size: .
cdr3_nt: TGTGCCGGCAGCATCGACAGGGGCGAGCAGTACTTC
cdr3_aa: CAGSIDRGEQYF

v_call: TRBV7-2
d_call: .
j_call: TRBJ1-1
clone_size: few
cdr3_nt: .
cdr3_aa: CASSPRVGRGTGSFF

v_call: TRBV4-1
d_call: TRBD2
j_call: TRBJ2-5
clone_size: once
cdr3_nt: TGCGCCAGCAGCACGACTAGCGGGGAGGGAGAGACCCAGTACTTC
cdr3_aa: CASSTTSGEGETQYF

v_call: TRBV5-4
d_call: .
j_call: TRBJ1-4
clone_size: .
cdr3_nt: TGTGCCAGCAGCTCTCCGACAACGGTTGAAAAACTGTTTTTT
cdr3_aa: CASSSPTTVEKLFF

v_call: TRBV2
d_call: TRBD1
j_call: TRBJ1-3
clone_size: .
cdr3_nt: TGTGCCGGCAGGGGGAGTGGAAACACCATATATTTT
cdr3_aa: CAGRGSGNTIYF

v_call: TRBV5-1
d_call: .
j_call: TRBJ1-1
clone_size: .
cdr3_nt: TGCGCCAGCAGCTTGGCAGGTTTCGGCACTGAAGCTTTCTTT
cdr3_aa: CASSLAGFGTEAFF

v_call: TRBV9
d_call: TRBD2
j_call: TRBJ2-1
clone_size: .
cdr3_nt: TGTGCCAGCAGGGAAAGCGGGAGGCGGAACAATGAGCAGTTCTTC
cdr3_aa: CASRESGRRNNEQFF

v_call: TRBV5-6
d_call: TRBD2
j_call: TRBJ2-1
clone_size: .
cdr3_nt: TGTGCCAGCAGCTTCTTATTCGAGGCTAGCGGGAGCTCCTACAATGAGCAGTTCTTC
cdr3_aa: CASSFLFEASGSSYNEQFF

v_call: TRBV9
d_call: .
j_call: TRBJ2-3
clone_size: .
cdr3_nt: TGTGCCAGCAGCCCAAGCGGGCTCCGCGCAGATACGCAGTATTTT
cdr3_aa: CASSPSGLRADTQYF

v_call: TRBV7-9
d_call: .
j_call: TRBJ1-1
clone_size: once
cdr3_nt: TGTGCCACTGGCGGCACTGAAGCTTTCTTT
cdr3_aa: CATGGTEAFF

v_call: TRBV7-2
d_call: TRBD1
j_call: TRBJ2-7
clone_size: .
cdr3_nt: TGTGCCAGCAGCTTAGGTTCAGGGGGCGCCTACGAGCAGTACTTC
cdr3_aa: CASSLGSGGAYEQYF

v_call: TRBV30
d_call: .
j_call: TRBJ2-7
clone_size: once
cdr3_nt: TGTGCCTGGAGTGTTTTAGCGTACGAGCAGTACTTC
cdr3_aa: CAWSVLAYEQYF

v_call: TRBV7-2
d_call: TRBD1
j_call: TRBJ2-7
clone_size: .
cdr3_nt: TGTGCCAGCAGCTTTGACAGGGTCTACGAGCAGTACTTC
cdr3_aa: CASSFDRVYEQYF

v_call: TRBV7-9
d_call: .
j_call: TRBJ1-4
clone_size: .
cdr3_nt: TGTGCCAGCAGCCCTCCCTCTAAGAATGAAAAACTGTTTTTT
cdr3_aa: CASSPPSKNEKLFF

v_call: TRBV6-1
d_call: TRBD1
j_call: TRBJ1-2
clone_size: .
cdr3_nt: TGTGCCAGCAGGCAGGGGGCGTTAGACGGCTACACCTTC
cdr3_aa: CASRQGALDGYTF

v_call: TRBV13
d_call: TRBD1
j_call: TRBJ2-7
clone_size: .
cdr3_nt: TGTGCCAGCAGCCTAGTGGGACAGGGGTTCCACGAGCAGTACTTC
cdr3_aa: CASSLVGQGFHEQYF

v_call: TRBV5-6
d_call: TRBD2
j_call: TRBJ2-4
clone_size: once
cdr3_nt: TGTGCCAGCAGCTACACGACCGGGACTAGCGGGAGAGGTAACATTCAGTACTTC
cdr3_aa: CASSYTTGTSGRGNIQYF

v_call: TRBV2
d_call: .
j_call: TRBJ2-1
clone_size: .
cdr3_nt: TGTGCCAGCAGTGGTTTTAGCGGAGACAATGAGCAGTTCTTC
cdr3_aa: CASSGFSGDNEQFF

v_call: TRBV12-5
d_call: .
j_call: TRBJ1-3
clone_size: once
cdr3_nt: TGTGCTAGTGTGATATCGGGGGGCCTCTCTGGAAACACCATATATTTT
cdr3_aa: CASVISGGLSGNTIYF

v_call: TRBV11-1
d_call: TRBD1
j_call: TRBJ1-2
clone_size: few
cdr3_nt: TGTGCCAGCAGCTTCAGGGGGGGCTACACCTTC
cdr3_aa: CASSFRGGYTF

v_call: TRBV7-9
d_call: TRBD2
j_call: TRBJ2-1
clone_size: .
cdr3_nt: TGTGCCAGCAGCCCAAGGACTAGCGGGAATGAGCAGTTCTTC
cdr3_aa: CASSPRTSGNEQFF

v_call: TRBV10-3
d_call: TRBD2
j_call: TRBJ2-5
clone_size: once
cdr3_nt: TGTGCCATCAGTCCAACCATAGCGGGAGGAGACCAAGAGACCCAGTACTTC
cdr3_aa: CAISPTIAGGDQETQYF

v_call: TRBV27
d_call: .
j_call: TRBJ1-2
clone_size: .
cdr3_nt: TGTGCCAGCAGTCCCCACCCCACAGGGTTCAACTATGGCTACACCTTC
cdr3_aa: CASSPHPTGFNYGYTF

v_call: TRBV7-9
d_call: TRBD1
j_call: TRBJ1-1
clone_size: .
cdr3_nt: TGTGCCAGCAGCTTAGCAGGACAGGGAGAAGCTTTCTTT
cdr3_aa: CASSLAGQGEAFF

v_call: TRBV11-2
d_call: TRBD2
j_call: TRBJ2-5
clone_size: .
cdr3_nt: TGTGCCAGCAGCTCCAACCCGGGGGGGGGAGGGGAGACCCAGTACTTC
cdr3_aa: CASSSNPGGGGETQYF

v_call: TRBV4-3
d_call: .
j_call: TRBJ2-7
clone_size: .
cdr3_nt: TGCGCCAGCAGCCAAGAGGGCAGGGAAAGTTACGAGCAGTACTTC
cdr3_aa: CASSQEGRESYEQYF

v_call: TRBV7-8
d_call: .
j_call: TRBJ1-2
clone_size: .
cdr3_nt: TGTGCCAGCAGTCAAAATATGGAGGCGTGGGGGGCTAACTATGGCTACACCTTC
cdr3_aa: CASSQNMEAWGANYGYTF

v_call: TRBV7-6
d_call: TRBD1
j_call: TRBJ2-7
clone_size: once
cdr3_nt: TGTGCCAGCAGCTTAGACGGGACAGCAAGGGACGAGCAGTACTTC
cdr3_aa: CASSLDGTARDEQYF

v_call: TRBV6-5
d_call: .
j_call: TRBJ1-1
clone_size: few
cdr3_nt: TGTGCCAGCAGTTACAGCCGAGGAGGATCCACTGAAGCTTTCTTT
cdr3_aa: CASSYSRGGSTEAFF

v_call: TRBV7-9
d_call: .
j_call: TRBJ2-7
clone_size: once
cdr3_nt: TGTGCCAGCAGCTTAGGGGCAGTTCAAGGCGAGCAGTACTTC
cdr3_aa: CASSLGAVQGEQYF

v_call: TRBV5-1
d_call: TRBD2
j_call: TRBJ2-7
clone_size: .
cdr3_nt: TGCGCCAGCAGCGACTTTAGCGGGAGTTCCTACGAGCAGTACTTC
cdr3_aa: CASSDFSGSSYEQYF

v_call: TRBV13
d_call: .
j_call: TRBJ1-2
clone_size: .
cdr3_nt: TGTGCCAGCAGAGAGACAGCATACTATGGCTACACCTTC
cdr3_aa: CASRETAYYGYTF

v_call: TRBV5-6
d_call: .
j_call: TRBJ2-1
clone_size: .
cdr3_nt: TGTGCCAGCGGCGGGACGTCGAACCGCAATGAGCAGTTCTTC
cdr3_aa: CASGGTSNRNEQFF

v_call: TRBV2
d_call: TRBD1
j_call: TRBJ1-3
clone_size: .
cdr3_nt: TGTGCCAGCAGTGCGAGCAGGGGGTTCTCTGGAAACACCATATATTTT
cdr3_aa: CASSASRGFSGNTIYF

v_call: TRBV28
d_call: .
j_call: TRBJ1-2
clone_size: .
cdr3_nt: TGTGCCAGCAGTTTAACCCCACAGGTCAATGGCTACACCTTC
cdr3_aa: CASSLTPQVNGYTF

v_call: TRBV7-6
d_call: TRBD2
j_call: TRBJ2-7
clone_size: .
cdr3_nt: TGTGCCAGCAGCACAGCTAGCGGGAGGGCCGGCGAGCAGTACTTC
cdr3_aa: CASSTASGRAGEQYF

v_call: TRBV29-1
d_call: TRBD2
j_call: TRBJ2-1
clone_size: .
cdr3_nt: TGCAGCGACACCATAGCGGGGCTTTACAATGAGCAGTTCTTC
cdr3_aa: CSDTIAGLYNEQFF

v_call: TRBV27
d_call: TRBD1
j_call: TRBJ2-7
clone_size: .
cdr3_nt: TGTGCCAGCGCGGACAGGGTATCCTACGAGCAGTACTTC
cdr3_aa: CASADRVSYEQYF

v_call: TRBV4-3
d_call: .
j_call: TRBJ1-2
clone_size: .
cdr3_nt: TGCGCCAGCAGCCAAGCCCCAGGCCCCAACTATGGCTACACCTTC
cdr3_aa: CASSQAPGPNYGYTF

v_call: TRBV4-1
d_call: TRBD1
j_call: TRBJ1-4
clone_size: .
cdr3_nt: TGCGCCAGCAGCCTTGTTGGCCGGGACAGGGGTAAAAAACTGTTTTTT
cdr3_aa: CASSLVGRDRGKKLFF

v_call: TRBV30
d_call: .
j_call: TRBJ2-5
clone_size: .
cdr3_nt: TGTGCCCGGGATGACGGACAAGAGACCCAGTACTTC
cdr3_aa: CARDDGQETQYF